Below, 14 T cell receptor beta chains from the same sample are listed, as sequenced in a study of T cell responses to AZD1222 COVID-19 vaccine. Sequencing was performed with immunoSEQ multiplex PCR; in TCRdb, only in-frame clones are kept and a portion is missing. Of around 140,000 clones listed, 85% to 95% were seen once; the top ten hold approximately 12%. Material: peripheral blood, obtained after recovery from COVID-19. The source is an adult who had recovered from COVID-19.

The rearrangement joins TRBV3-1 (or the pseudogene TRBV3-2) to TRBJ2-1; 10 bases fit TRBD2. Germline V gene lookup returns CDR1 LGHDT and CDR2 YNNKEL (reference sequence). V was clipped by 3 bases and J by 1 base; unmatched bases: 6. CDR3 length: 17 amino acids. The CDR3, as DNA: TGTGCCAGCAGCCACCCGACTAGCGGGTTTTCCTACAATGAGCAGTTCTTC. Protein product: CASSHPTSGFSYNEQFF.

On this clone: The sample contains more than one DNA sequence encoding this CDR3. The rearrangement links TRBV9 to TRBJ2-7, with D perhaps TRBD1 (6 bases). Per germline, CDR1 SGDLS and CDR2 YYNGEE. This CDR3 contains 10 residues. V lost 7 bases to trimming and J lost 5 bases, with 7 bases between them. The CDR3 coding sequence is TGTGCCAGCTCAGGGGACGAGCAGTACTTC. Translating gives CASSGDEQYF.

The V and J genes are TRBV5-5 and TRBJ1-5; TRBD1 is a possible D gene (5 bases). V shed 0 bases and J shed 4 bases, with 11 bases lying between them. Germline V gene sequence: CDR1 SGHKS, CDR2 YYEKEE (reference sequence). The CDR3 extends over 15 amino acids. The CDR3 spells CASSLGLGTNQPQHF. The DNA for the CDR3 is TGTGCCAGCAGCTTGGGGCTGGGGACGAATCAGCCCCAGCATTTT.

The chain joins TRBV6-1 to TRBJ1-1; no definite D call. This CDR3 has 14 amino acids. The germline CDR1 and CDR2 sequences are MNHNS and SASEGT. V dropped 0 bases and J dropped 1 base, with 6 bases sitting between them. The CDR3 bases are TGTGCCAGCAGTGAAGCGCTAGGGAACACTGAAGCTTTCTTT. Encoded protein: CASSEALGNTEAFF.

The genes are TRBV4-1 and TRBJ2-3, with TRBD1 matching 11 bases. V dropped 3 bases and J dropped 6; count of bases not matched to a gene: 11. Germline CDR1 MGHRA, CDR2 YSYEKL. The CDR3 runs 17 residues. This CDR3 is CASSQSVGQGATDTQYF. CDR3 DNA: TGCGCCAGCAGCCAGTCCGTTGGACAGGGGGCGACCGATACGCAGTATTTT.

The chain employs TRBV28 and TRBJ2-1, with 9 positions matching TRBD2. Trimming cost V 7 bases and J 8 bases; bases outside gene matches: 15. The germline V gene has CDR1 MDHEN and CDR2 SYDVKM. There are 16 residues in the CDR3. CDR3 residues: CASTVGGLAPIYEQFF. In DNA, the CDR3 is TGTGCCAGCACCGTTGGGGGACTAGCTCCTATCTATGAGCAGTTCTTC.

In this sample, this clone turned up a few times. CDR3 protein: CASSLSIASAGNEQFF. DNA for the CDR3: TGCGCCAGCAGCTTGTCCATCGCATCCGCGGGCAATGAGCAGTTCTTC. The chain employs TRBV5-1 and TRBJ2-1, with D tentatively TRBD2 (5 bases). Germline CDR1 SGHRS, CDR2 YFSETQ. V shed 1 base and J shed 6 bases, with 17 bases lying between them. This CDR3 has 16 amino acids.

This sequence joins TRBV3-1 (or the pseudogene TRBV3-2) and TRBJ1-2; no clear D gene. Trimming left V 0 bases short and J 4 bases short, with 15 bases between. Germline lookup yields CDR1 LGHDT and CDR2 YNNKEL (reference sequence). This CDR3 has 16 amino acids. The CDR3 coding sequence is TGTGCCAGCAGCCAAGAACAAGAGGAACGGATCTATGGCTACACCTTC. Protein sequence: CASSQEQEERIYGYTF.

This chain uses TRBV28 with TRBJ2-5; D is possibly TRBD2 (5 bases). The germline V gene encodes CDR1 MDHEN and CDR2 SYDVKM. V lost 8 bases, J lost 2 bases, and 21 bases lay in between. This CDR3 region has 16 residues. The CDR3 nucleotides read TGTGCCAGCCGCGGCACCGGGATTAGAATACAAGAGACCCAGTACTTC. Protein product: CASRGTGIRIQETQYF.

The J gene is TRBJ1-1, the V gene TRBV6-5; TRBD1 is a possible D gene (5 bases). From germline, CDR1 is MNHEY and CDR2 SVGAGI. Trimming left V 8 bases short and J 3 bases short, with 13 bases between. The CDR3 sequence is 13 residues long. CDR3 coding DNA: TGTGCCAGCGGGGCCTTCTACTACACTGAAGCTTTCTTT. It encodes CASGAFYYTEAFF.

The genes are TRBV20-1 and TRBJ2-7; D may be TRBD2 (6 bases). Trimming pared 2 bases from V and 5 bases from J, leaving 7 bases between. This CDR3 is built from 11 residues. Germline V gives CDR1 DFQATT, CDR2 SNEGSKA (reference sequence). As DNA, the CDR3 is TGCAGTGCTAGATGGGGGGACGAGCAGTACTTC. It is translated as CSARWGDEQYF.

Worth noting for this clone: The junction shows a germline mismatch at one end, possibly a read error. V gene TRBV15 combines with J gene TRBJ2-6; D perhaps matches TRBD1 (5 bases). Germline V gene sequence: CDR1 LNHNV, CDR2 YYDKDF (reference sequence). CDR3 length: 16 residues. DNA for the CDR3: TGTGCCACCAGCAGAGCCCTGGGCTCTGGGGCCAGCGTCCTGACTTTC. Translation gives CATSRALGSGASVLTF. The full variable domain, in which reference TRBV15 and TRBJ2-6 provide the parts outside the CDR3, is DAMVIQNPRYQVTQFGKPVTLSCSQTLNHNVMYWYQQKSSQAPKLLFHYYDKDFNNEADTPDNFQSRRPNTSFCFLDIRSPGLGDTAMYLCATSRALGSGASVLTFGAGSRLTVL.

This CDR3 reads CASSKPRGRGGYEQYF. The DNA of the CDR3 is TGTGCCAGCAGCAAACCCCGAGGGCGGGGTGGATACGAGCAGTACTTC. The chain couples TRBV21-1 to TRBJ2-7; the D call of TRBD2 is as the table states it, not checked on the DNA. TRBV21-1 is a pseudogene. This CDR3 spans 16 amino acids.

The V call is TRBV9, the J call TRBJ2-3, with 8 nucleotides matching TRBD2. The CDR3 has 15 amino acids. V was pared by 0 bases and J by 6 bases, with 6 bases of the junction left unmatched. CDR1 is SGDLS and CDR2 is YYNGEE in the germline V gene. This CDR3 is CASSVDLPGGDTQYF. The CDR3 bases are TGTGCCAGCAGCGTAGACCTCCCGGGGGGGGATACGCAGTATTTT.